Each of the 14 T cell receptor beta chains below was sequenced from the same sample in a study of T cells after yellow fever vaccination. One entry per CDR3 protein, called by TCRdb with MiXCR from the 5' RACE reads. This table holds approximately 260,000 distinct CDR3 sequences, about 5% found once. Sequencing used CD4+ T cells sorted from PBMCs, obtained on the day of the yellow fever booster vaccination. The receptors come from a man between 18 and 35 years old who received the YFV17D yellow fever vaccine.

The CDR3 here is CASSQSGSGNTIYF. CDR3 nucleotides: TGTGCCAGCAGCCAAAGCGGCTCTGGAAACACCATATATTTT. The chain couples TRBV3-1 to TRBJ1-3; D unclear. The CDR3 totals 14 residues. V was cut by 2 bases and J by 0 bases, with 5 bases left in between. Germline values: CDR1 LGHDT, CDR2 YNNKEL (reference sequence).

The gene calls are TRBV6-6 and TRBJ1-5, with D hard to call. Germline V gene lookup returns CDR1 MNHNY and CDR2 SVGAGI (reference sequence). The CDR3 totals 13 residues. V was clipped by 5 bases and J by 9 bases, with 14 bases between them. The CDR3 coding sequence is TGTGCCAGCAGTCTACAGATCAACTCGCCCCAGCATTTT. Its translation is CASSLQINSPQHF.

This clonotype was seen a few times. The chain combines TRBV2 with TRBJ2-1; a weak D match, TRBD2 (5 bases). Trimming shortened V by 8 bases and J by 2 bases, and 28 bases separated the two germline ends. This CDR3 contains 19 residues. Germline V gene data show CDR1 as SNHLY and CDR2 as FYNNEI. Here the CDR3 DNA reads TGTGCCAGCTTAAGGGATGGGCACCGAGGGAACCGGGCCTACAATGAGCAGTTCTTC. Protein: CASLRDGHRGNRAYNEQFF.

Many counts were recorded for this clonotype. The CDR3 protein is CASNRGGAGETQYF. In DNA, the CDR3 is TGTGCCAGCAATCGCGGGGGGGCCGGAGAGACCCAGTACTTC. The chain joins TRBV7-2 to TRBJ2-5; TRBD2 matches at 9 bases. The CDR3 runs 14 residues. In germline, CDR1 is SGHTA, CDR2 FQGNSA. V was clipped by 7 bases and J by 4 bases; unmatched bases: 7.

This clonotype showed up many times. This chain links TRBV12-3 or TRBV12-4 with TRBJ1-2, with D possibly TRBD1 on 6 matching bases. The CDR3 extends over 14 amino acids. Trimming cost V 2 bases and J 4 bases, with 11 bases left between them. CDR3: CASSLQGMGYGYTF. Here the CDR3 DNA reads TGTGCCAGCAGTTTACAGGGGATGGGCTATGGCTACACCTTC.

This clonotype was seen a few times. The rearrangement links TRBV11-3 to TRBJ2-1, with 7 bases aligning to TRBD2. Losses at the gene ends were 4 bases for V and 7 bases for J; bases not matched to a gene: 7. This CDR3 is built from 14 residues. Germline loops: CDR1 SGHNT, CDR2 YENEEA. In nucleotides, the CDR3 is TGTGCCAGCAGCTGGGGGGGGTCTTCAAATGAGCAGTTCTTC. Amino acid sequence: CASSWGGSSNEQFF.

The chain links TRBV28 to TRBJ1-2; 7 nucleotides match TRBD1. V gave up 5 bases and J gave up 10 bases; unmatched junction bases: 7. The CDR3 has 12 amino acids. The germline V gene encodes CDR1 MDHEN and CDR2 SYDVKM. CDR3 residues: CASSRAGTAYTF. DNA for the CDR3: TGTGCCAGCAGTCGAGCGGGGACAGCCTACACCTTC.

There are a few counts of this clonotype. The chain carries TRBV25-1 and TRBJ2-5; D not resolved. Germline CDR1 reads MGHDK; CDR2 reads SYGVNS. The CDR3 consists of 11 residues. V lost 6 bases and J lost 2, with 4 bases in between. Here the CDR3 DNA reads TGTGCCAGCAGGGTGCAAGAGACCCAGTACTTC. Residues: CASRVQETQYF.

CDR3 in amino acids: CAISAAQGPNSPLHF. CDR3 nucleotide sequence: TGTGCCATCAGTGCGGCACAGGGCCCTAATTCACCCCTCCACTTT. The J gene is TRBJ1-6, the V gene TRBV10-3, with D possibly matching TRBD1 (6 bases). V was clipped by 4 bases and J by 6 bases, with 13 bases between them. This CDR3 comprises 15 residues. The germline V gene has CDR1 ENHRY and CDR2 SYGVKD.

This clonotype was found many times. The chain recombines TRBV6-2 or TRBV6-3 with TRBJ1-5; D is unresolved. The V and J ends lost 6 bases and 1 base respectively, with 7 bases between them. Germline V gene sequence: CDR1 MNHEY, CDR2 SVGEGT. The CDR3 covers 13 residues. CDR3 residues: CASRDGSNQPQHF. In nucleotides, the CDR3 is TGTGCCAGCAGGGACGGGAGCAATCAGCCCCAGCATTTT.

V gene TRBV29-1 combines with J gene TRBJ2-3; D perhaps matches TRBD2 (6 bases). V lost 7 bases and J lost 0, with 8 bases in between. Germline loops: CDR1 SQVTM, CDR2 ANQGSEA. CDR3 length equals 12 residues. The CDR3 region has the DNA TGCAGCGCGGGGGACAGCACAGATACGCAGTATTTT. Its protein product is CSAGDSTDTQYF.

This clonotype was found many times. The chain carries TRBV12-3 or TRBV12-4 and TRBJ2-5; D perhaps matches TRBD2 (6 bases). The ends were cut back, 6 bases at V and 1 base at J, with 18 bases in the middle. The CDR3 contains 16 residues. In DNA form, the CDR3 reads TGTGCCAGCAGCCCCCTGGGAGGCAGGCGCCAAGAGACCCAGTACTTC. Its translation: CASSPLGGRRQETQYF.

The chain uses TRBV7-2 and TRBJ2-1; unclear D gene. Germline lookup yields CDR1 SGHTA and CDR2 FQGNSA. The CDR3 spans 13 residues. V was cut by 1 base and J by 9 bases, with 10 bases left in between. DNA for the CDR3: TGTGCCAGCAGCTTAGACGTGGTAGTTGAGCAGTTCTTC. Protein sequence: CASSLDVVVEQFF.

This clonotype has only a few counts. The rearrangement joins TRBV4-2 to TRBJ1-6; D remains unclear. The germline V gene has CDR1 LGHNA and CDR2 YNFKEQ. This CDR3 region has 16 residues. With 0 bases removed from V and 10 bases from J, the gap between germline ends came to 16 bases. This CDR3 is CASSQDELRWQSPLHF. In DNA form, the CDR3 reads TGTGCCAGCAGCCAAGATGAGCTTAGGTGGCAGTCACCCCTCCACTTT.